What follows are 22 T cell receptor beta chains derived from one specimen sequenced in a study of blood T cell repertoires in COVID-19. Using immunoSEQ multiplex PCR, the repertoire was profiled, and TCRdb retains in-frame clones only, with some absent. The sample has 85,000 to 120,000 clones, about two thirds seen once. Sequenced material: peripheral blood. All receptors derive from a human donor with acute or convalescent COVID-19. The donor label of this sample is uncertain.

The chain uses TRBV3-1 (or the pseudogene TRBV3-2) and TRBJ2-1, with D tentatively TRBD1 (6 bases). The CDR3 totals 13 residues. The V end lost 5 bases, the J end lost 7 bases, and 12 bases lay between the germline ends. Looked up from germline, CDR1 is LGHDT and CDR2 is YNNKEL (reference sequence). The CDR3 sequence is CASSYRESNEQFF. The CDR3, as DNA: TGTGCCAGCAGCTACAGGGAATCTAATGAGCAGTTCTTC.

This rearrangement joins TRBV12-3 or TRBV12-4 to TRBJ1-2, with D uncertain. The CDR3 extends over 12 amino acids. Trimming left V 3 bases short and J 7 bases short, with 9 bases between. The CDR3 reads CASSFTGVGYTF. The DNA for the CDR3 is TGTGCCAGCAGTTTCACCGGGGTTGGCTACACCTTC.

This clone showed up just a few times. This chain links TRBV6-5 with TRBJ2-1; D may be TRBD2 (6 bases). Trimming removed 0 bases from V and 2 bases from J, with 11 bases in between. Germline V gene sequence: CDR1 MNHEY, CDR2 SVGAGI. This CDR3 has 16 amino acids. The CDR3 bases are TGTGCCAGCAGTTACTCGACTCCGGGGGCCTACAATGAGCAGTTCTTC. Protein product: CASSYSTPGAYNEQFF.

The chain carries TRBV6-6 and TRBJ1-4; 12 nucleotides match TRBD1. CDR3 length: 20 amino acids. After removal of 5 bases from V and 0 bases from J, the junction contained 13 bases not matched to a gene. The germline gives CDR1 MNHNY, CDR2 SVGAGI (reference sequence). The CDR3 coding sequence is TGTGCCAGCAGTCCGCGGGACAGGGGGCTGAAATTTGCAACTAATGAAAAACTGTTTTTT. Translation: CASSPRDRGLKFATNEKLFF.

This clone was counted a single time. In the same sample, other DNA sequences code for this CDR3. The V and J genes are TRBV7-9 and TRBJ1-4; the match to TRBD1 covers 9 bases. The CDR3 consists of 14 residues. The junction had 3 bases not matched to a gene; V was cut back by 5 bases and J by 5 bases. The germline V gene has CDR1 SEHNR and CDR2 FQNEAQ (reference sequence). The CDR3 nucleotides read TGTGCCAGCAGCCTTGGACAGGGGAATGAAAAACTGTTTTTT. This translates into CASSLGQGNEKLFF.

The chain carries TRBV7-9 and TRBJ1-2; D uncertain. Deletions cut 3 bases from V and 5 bases from J, with 10 bases between. The CDR3 consists of 13 residues. Germline CDR1 SEHNR, CDR2 FQNEAQ (reference sequence). The CDR3 sequence is CASSFYGVYGYTF. The CDR3, as DNA: TGTGCCAGCAGCTTTTACGGGGTTTATGGCTACACCTTC.

The chain couples TRBV5-1 to TRBJ1-6; D is uncertain. V lost 0 bases and J 6 bases, leaving 7 bases between the germline ends. CDR1 and CDR2 (germline): SGHRS, YFSETQ. The CDR3 spans 14 residues. CDR3 nucleotide sequence: TGCGCCAGCAGCTTGGACCTATTTAATTCACCCCTCCACTTT. This codes for CASSLDLFNSPLHF.

This rearrangement joins TRBV7-2 to TRBJ2-7; 8 bases align to TRBD2. CDR1 and CDR2 (germline): SGHTA, FQGNSA. J lost 4 bases, V lost 5 bases, and 4 bases had no gene match. The length of the CDR3 is 13 residues. CDR3 DNA: TGTGCCAGCAGCCCTAGCGGGCCATACGAGCAGTACTTC. Translation: CASSPSGPYEQYF. Supplemented by reference TRBV7-2 and TRBJ2-7, the full variable domain reads GAGVSQSPSNKVTEKGKDVELRCDPISGHTALYWYRQSLGQGLEFLIYFQGNSAPDKSGLPSDRFSAERTGGSVSTLTIQRTQQEDSAVYLCASSPSGPYEQYFGPGTRLTVT.

The CDR3 bases are TGTGCCAGTAGTCCCAACATCCAGAGGCCCTATGGCTACACCTTC. The encoded protein is CASSPNIQRPYGYTF. The chain employs TRBV19 and TRBJ1-2; D gene unclear. Germline V gene sequence: CDR1 LNHDA, CDR2 SQIVND (reference sequence). The CDR3 contains 15 residues. V lost 5 bases and J 4 bases, leaving 17 bases between the germline ends.

The CDR3 DNA reads TGTGCCTGGAGCCCTCGCGTTCCGCCAGATACGCAGTATTTT. Translating it yields CAWSPRVPPDTQYF. The chain is built from TRBV30 and TRBJ2-3; D gene ambiguous. V lost 3 bases, J lost 4 bases, and 14 bases lay in between. CDR3 length: 14 amino acids. The germline V gene has CDR1 GTSNPN and CDR2 SVGIG (reference sequence).

CDR3 protein: CASSGGASGGNNEQFF. The CDR3 DNA sequence: TGTGCCAGCAGCGGAGGAGCTAGCGGGGGGAACAATGAGCAGTTCTTC. The chain joins TRBV9 to TRBJ2-1; 11 nucleotides match TRBD2. The CDR3 consists of 16 residues. The germline V gene encodes CDR1 SGDLS and CDR2 YYNGEE. Trimming cost V 3 bases and J 5 bases; bases outside gene matches: 7. The whole variable domain, filled in from reference TRBV9 and TRBJ2-1, reads DSGVTQTPKHLITATGQRVTLRCSPRSGDLSVYWYQQSLDQGLQFLIQYYNGEERAKGNILERFSAQQFPDLHSELNLSSLELGDSALYFCASSGGASGGNNEQFFGPGTRLTVL.

This clone showed up just a few times. The chain carries TRBV11-2 and TRBJ1-1; D perhaps matches TRBD1 (5 bases). The CDR3 is made up of 15 amino acids. Germline-derived CDR1 and CDR2 are SGHAT and FQNNGV. Trimming removed 4 bases from V and 0 bases from J, with 12 bases in between. CDR3 in amino acids: CASSSAKGLNTEAFF. CDR3 nucleotide sequence: TGTGCCAGCAGCTCTGCCAAGGGGTTGAACACTGAAGCTTTCTTT.

V usage is TRBV23-1 and J usage is TRBJ1-5; weak D call: TRBD1 (6 bases). TRBV23-1 is identified as an open reading frame with a role that is uncertain. Between the trimmed V and J ends, which lost 3 bases and 8 bases, there was a span of 29 bases. The CDR3 has 19 residues. CDR3 DNA: TGCGCCAGCAGTCAGTCTCCCGCGGCCCGGACAGAGATAATGGAGCCCCAGCATTTT. Its protein product is CASSQSPAARTEIMEPQHF.

V and J are TRBV7-2 and TRBJ1-1; unclear D gene. The V end was cut by 2 bases, the J end by 7 bases, with 11 bases between. The length of the CDR3 is 13 residues. Germline V CDR1 and CDR2: SGHTA, FQGNSA. CDR3: CASSLIREIEAFF. The CDR3 DNA follows: TGTGCCAGCAGCTTAATTCGGGAAATTGAAGCTTTCTTT.

The J gene is TRBJ1-2, the V gene TRBV12-2; the table's D call TRBD1 went unverified against the DNA. TRBV12-2 is labeled a pseudogene. This CDR3 has 15 residues. CDR3 in DNA: TGTGCAAGTCGCTTAGAGCCGACAAGCCCACACGGCTACACCTTC. This translates into CASRLEPTSPHGYTF.

This chain connects TRBV11-2 to TRBJ2-5, with D uncertain. CDR1 is SGHAT, CDR2 FQNNGV, per germline. Trimming shortened V by 4 bases and J by 2 bases, and 20 bases separated the two germline ends. This CDR3 spans 17 amino acids. CDR3 in amino acids: CASSSLERSRRQETQYF. The CDR3 DNA is TGTGCCAGCAGCTCCCTAGAAAGATCGAGGAGACAAGAGACCCAGTACTTC.

CDR3 in amino acids: CASSPDRGSSGNTIYF. The CDR3 DNA reads TGTGCCAGCAGCCCTGACAGGGGAAGCTCTGGAAACACCATATATTTT. This chain links TRBV7-2 with TRBJ1-3, with TRBD1 identical over 8 bases. V lost 5 bases, J lost 0 bases, and 6 bases stayed unmatched. The germline gives CDR1 SGHTA, CDR2 FQGNSA. The CDR3 is 16 amino acids.

The rearrangement links TRBV5-1 to TRBJ1-6; D is uncertain. Germline V gene data show CDR1 as SGHRS and CDR2 as YFSETQ. Trimming stripped 6 bases from V and 6 bases from J, with 10 bases between. This CDR3 has 13 residues. CDR3 bases: TGCGCCAGCAACACAGAACCTAATTCACCCCTCCACTTT. This sequence encodes CASNTEPNSPLHF.

The chain is built from TRBV6-5 and TRBJ1-4; tentatively, D is TRBD1 (5 bases). Trimming left V 5 bases short and J 6 bases short, with 10 bases between. Germline CDR1 reads MNHEY; CDR2 reads SVGAGI. The CDR3 is made up of 13 amino acids. CDR3 protein: CASSRGGDEKLFF. In DNA form, the CDR3 reads TGTGCCAGCAGTCGGGGGGGGGATGAAAAACTGTTTTTT.

This chain joins TRBV28 and TRBJ1-2; 7 bases agree with TRBD1. Looked up from germline, CDR1 is MDHEN and CDR2 is SYDVKM. CDR3 length: 14 amino acids. The trim removed 5 bases at V and 0 bases at J, leaving 3 bases unmatched. The CDR3 spells CASSPGGANYGYTF. The CDR3 nucleotides are TGTGCCAGCAGTCCAGGGGGAGCTAACTATGGCTACACCTTC.

This clone appeared once. Sequence at one end of the junction differs from germline and may be a read error. This chain uses TRBV20-1 with TRBJ2-7; tentative D call: TRBD1 (6 bases). This CDR3 region has 11 residues. Per germline, CDR1 DFQATT and CDR2 SNEGSKA (reference sequence). In DNA form, the CDR3 reads TGCAGTGCTTCGGACAGCCTCGAGGAGTACTTC. It translates to CSASDSLEEYF.

The chain has TRBV6-5 and TRBJ2-7; 10 bases fit TRBD2. The CDR3 totals 15 residues. Germline loops: CDR1 MNHEY, CDR2 SVGAGI. V gave up 10 bases and J gave up 1 base; unmatched junction bases: 10. The chain's CDR3 is CATTPELAGSYEQYF. The CDR3 nucleotides are TGTGCCACTACGCCGGAACTAGCGGGATCCTACGAGCAGTACTTC.